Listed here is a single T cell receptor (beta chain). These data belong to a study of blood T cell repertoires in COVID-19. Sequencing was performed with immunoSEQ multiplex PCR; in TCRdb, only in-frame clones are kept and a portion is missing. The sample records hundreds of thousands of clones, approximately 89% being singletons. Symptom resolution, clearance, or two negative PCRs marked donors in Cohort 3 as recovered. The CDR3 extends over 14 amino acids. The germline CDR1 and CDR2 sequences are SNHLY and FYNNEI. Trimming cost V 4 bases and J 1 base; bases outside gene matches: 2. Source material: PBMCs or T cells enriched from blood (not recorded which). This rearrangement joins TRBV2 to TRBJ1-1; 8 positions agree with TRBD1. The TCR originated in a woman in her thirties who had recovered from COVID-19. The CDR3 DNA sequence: TGTGCCAGCAGTGGCCAGGGGGCGAACACTGAAGCTTTCTTT. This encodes CASSGQGANTEAFF.